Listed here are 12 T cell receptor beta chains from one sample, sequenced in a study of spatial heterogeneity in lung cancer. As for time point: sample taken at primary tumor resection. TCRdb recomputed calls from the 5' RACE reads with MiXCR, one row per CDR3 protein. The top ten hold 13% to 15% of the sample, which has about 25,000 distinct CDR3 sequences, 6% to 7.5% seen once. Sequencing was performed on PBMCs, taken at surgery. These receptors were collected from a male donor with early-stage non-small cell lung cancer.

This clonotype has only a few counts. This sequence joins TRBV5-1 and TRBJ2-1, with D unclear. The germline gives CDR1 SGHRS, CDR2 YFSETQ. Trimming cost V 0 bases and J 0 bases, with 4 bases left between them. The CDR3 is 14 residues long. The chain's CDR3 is CASSLGSSYNEQFF. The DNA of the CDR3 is TGCGCCAGCAGCTTGGGTAGCTCCTACAATGAGCAGTTCTTC.

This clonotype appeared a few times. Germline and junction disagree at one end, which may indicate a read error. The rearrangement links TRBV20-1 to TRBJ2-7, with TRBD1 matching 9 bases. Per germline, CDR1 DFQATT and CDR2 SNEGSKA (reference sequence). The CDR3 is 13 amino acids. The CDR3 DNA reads TGCGGTGCCGAGGGGGACAGGGTAAGCGAGCAGTACTTC. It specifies CGAEGDRVSEQYF.

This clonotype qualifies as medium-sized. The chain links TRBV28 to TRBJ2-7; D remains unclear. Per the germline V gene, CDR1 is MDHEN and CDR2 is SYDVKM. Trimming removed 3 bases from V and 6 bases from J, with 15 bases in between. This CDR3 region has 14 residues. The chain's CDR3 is CASSFRGSLSEQYF. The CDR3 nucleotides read TGTGCCAGCAGTTTTCGTGGTTCACTGTCCGAGCAGTACTTC.

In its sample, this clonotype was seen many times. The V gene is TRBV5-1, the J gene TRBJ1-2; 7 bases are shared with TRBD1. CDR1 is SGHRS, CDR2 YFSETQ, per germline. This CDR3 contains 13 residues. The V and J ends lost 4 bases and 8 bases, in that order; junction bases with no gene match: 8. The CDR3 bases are TGCGCCAGCAGCGAGGGACAGCCAGGAGGCTACACCTTC. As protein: CASSEGQPGGYTF.

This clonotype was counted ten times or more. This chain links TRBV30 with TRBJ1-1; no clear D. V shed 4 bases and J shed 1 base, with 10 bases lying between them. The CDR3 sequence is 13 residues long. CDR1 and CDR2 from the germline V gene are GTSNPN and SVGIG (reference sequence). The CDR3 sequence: CAWTLQQNTEAFF. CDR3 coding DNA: TGTGCCTGGACCCTACAGCAGAACACTGAAGCTTTCTTT.

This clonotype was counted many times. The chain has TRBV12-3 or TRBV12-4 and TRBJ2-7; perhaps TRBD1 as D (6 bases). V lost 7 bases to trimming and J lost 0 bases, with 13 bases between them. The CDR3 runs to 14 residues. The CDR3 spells CASIRAQGSYEQYF. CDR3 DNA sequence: TGTGCCAGCATTCGGGCACAGGGCTCCTACGAGCAGTACTTC.

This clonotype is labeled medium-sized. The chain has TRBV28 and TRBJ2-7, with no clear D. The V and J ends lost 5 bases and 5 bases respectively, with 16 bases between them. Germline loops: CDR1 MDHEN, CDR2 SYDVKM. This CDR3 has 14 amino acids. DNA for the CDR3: TGTGCCAGCAGTCCGGATTTTCTGGTCGACGAGCAGTACTTC. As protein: CASSPDFLVDEQYF.

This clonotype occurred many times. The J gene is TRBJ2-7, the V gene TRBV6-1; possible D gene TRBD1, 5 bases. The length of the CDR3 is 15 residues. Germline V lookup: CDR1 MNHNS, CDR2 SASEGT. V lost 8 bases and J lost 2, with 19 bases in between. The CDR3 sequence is CASEISRTNTYEQYV. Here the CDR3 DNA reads TGTGCCAGCGAAATCTCAAGGACAAACACCTACGAGCAGTACGTC.

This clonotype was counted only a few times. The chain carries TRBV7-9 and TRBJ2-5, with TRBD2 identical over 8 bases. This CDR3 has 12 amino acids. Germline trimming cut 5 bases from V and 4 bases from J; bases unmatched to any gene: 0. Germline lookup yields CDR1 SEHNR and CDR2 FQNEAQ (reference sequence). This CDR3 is CASSREGETQYF. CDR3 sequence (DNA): TGTGCCAGCAGCCGGGAGGGAGAGACCCAGTACTTC. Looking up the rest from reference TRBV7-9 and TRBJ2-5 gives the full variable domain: DTGVSQNPRHKITKRGQNVTFRCDPISEHNRLYWYRQTLGQGPEFLTYFQNEAQLEKSRLLSDRFSAERPKGSFSTLEIQRTEQGDSAMYLCASSREGETQYFGPGTRLLVL.

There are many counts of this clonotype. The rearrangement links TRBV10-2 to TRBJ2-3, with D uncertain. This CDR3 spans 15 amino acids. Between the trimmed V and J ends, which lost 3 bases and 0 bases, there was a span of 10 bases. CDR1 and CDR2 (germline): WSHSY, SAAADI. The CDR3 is CASSEGRSSTDTQYF. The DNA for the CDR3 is TGCGCCAGCAGTGAAGGACGGTCTAGCACAGATACGCAGTATTTT.

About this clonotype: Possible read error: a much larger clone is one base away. CDR3 sequence reads: CAGSQDKQWGDEQFF. DNA for the CDR3: TGCGCCGGCAGCCAAGATAAGCAATGGGGCGATGAGCAGTTCTTC. The J gene is TRBJ2-1, the V gene TRBV4-1; weak D call: TRBD1 (5 bases). CDR1 is MGHRA and CDR2 is YSYEKL in the germline V gene. CDR3 length: 15 amino acids.

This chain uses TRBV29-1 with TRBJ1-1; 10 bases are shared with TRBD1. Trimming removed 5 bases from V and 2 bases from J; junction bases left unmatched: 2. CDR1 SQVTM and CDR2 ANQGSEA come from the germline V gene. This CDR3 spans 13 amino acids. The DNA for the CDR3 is TGCAGCGTTAGGACAGGGGGAAACACTGAAGCTTTCTTT. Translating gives CSVRTGGNTEAFF.